This paragraph covers one TCR beta chain sequence. Full-length variable regions came from constant-region reverse primers plus semi-nested Nested Universal Primer A PCR. Each CDR3 protein gets one entry after TCRdb re-called the 5' RACE reads with MiXCR. The table lists 40,000 to 55,000 distinct CDR3 sequences, roughly 22% of them singletons, with roughly 4% in the top ten. The V gene's germline CDR1 is MDHEN and CDR2 SYDVKM. This CDR3 is built from 13 residues. V was trimmed by 5 bases and J by 5 bases, leaving 9 bases between them. Treg sorting used a CD4+CD25+CD127-/low gate. What was sequenced was Tregs sorted from a lymph node. This clonotype was sampled from a female donor with breast cancer. This sequence joins TRBV28 and TRBJ2-2, with D uncertain. In nucleotides, the CDR3 is TGTGCCAGCAGTGTAGGTTCGACCGGGGAGCTGTTTTTT. Residues: CASSVGSTGELFF.